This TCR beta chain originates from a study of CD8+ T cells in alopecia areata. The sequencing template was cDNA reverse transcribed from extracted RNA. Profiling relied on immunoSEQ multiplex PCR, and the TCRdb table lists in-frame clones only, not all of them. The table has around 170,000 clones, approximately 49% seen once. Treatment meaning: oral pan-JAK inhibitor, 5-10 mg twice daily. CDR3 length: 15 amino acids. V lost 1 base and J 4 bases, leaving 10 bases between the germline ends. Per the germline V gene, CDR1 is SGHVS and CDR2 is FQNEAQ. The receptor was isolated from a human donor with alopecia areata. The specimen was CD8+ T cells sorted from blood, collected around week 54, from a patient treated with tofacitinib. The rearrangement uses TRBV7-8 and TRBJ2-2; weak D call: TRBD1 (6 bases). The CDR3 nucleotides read TGTGCCAGCAGCTTAGAGGGGGTCTCCACCGGGGAGCTGTTTTTT. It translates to CASSLEGVSTGELFF.